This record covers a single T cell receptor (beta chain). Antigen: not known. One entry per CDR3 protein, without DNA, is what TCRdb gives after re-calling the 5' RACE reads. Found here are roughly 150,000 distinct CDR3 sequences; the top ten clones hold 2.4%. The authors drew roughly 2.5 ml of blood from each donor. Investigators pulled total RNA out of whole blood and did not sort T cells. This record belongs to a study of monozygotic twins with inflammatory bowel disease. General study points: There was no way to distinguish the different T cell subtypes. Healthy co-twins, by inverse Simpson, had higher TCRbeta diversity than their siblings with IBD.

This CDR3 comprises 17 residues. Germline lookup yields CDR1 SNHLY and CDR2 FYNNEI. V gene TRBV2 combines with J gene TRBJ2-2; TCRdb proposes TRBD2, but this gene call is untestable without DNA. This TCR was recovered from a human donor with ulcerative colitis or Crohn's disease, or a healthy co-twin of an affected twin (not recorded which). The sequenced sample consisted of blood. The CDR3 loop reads CASSVKQGSGSTGELFF.